Listed here are 8 T cell receptor beta chains from one sample, sequenced in a study of T-cell memory formation after mild COVID-19. A single record per CDR3 protein comes from TCRdb applying MiXCR to the 5' RACE reads. The table has about 420,000 distinct CDR3 sequences, about 25% seen once. Input material: PBMCs or a T cell subset sorted from them (not recorded which). The receptors stem from an adult woman who had mild COVID-19 (a few samples of this study predate the infection). Cell type and time point are not known.

In regard to this clonotype: A read error may account for a junction end that differs from germline. The gene calls are TRBV7-3 and TRBJ2-3, with 16 bases identical to TRBD2. This CDR3 is built from 15 residues. Germline CDR1 and CDR2: SGHTA and FQGTGA. CDR3 in amino acids: CASSSPVGLAGGPVF. The CDR3 DNA follows: TGTGCCAGCAGCTCTCCAGTGGGACTAGCGGGAGGGCCGGTTTTT.

The chain carries TRBV29-1 and TRBJ2-2; D could derive from TRBD1 or TRBD2 (6 bases each). Per the germline V gene, CDR1 is SQVTM and CDR2 is ANQGSEA. Trimming took 8 bases from V and 4 from J, leaving 14 bases between them. The CDR3 loop spans 13 amino acids. DNA of the CDR3: TGCAGCTGCCGCGAGGGGGGCACCGGGGAGCTGTTTTTT. Translating gives CSCREGGTGELFF.

V and J are TRBV4-2 and TRBJ1-6; 9 nucleotides line up with TRBD1. The trim removed 2 bases at V and 8 bases at J, leaving 4 bases unmatched. CDR1 and CDR2 (germline): LGHNA, YNFKEQ. CDR3 length: 15 amino acids. The CDR3 loop reads CASSQRQGEYSPLHF. CDR3 nucleotides: TGTGCCAGCAGCCAACGACAGGGGGAGTATTCACCCCTCCACTTT.

V is TRBV6-2 or TRBV6-3 and J is TRBJ1-5; the D is unclear. This CDR3 is built from 13 residues. In germline, CDR1 is MNHEY, CDR2 SVGEGT. Deletions cut 2 bases from V and 6 bases from J, with 8 bases between. CDR3 region: CASSYGSPQPQHF. In nucleotides, the CDR3 is TGTGCCAGCAGTTACGGGTCGCCTCAGCCCCAGCATTTT.

This clonotype has more than one count but fewer than ten. The rearrangement links TRBV5-4 to TRBJ2-7; possibly TRBD1 for D (6 bases). CDR1 and CDR2 from the germline V gene are SGHNT and YYREEE (reference sequence). V lost 0 bases and J 5 bases, leaving 12 bases between the germline ends. The CDR3 runs to 14 residues. The CDR3 nucleotides are TGTGCCAGCAGCTTGGTGGGGGCCATGGACGAGCAGTACTTC. It translates to CASSLVGAMDEQYF. Based on the CDR3 plus reference TRBV5-4 and TRBJ2-7, the full variable domain is ETGVTQSPTHLIKTRGQQVTLRCSSQSGHNTVSWYQQALGQGPQFIFQYYREEENGRGNFPPRFSGLQFPNYSSELNVNALELDDSALYLCASSLVGAMDEQYFGPGTRLTVT.

CDR3 coding DNA: TGTGCCAGCAGTGCGATCCCGCGTTCTAGCTATGGCTACACCTTC. Protein product: CASSAIPRSSYGYTF. The chain carries TRBV27 and TRBJ1-2; D is unclear. V shed 5 bases and J shed 4 bases, with 17 bases lying between them. From germline, CDR1 is MNHEY and CDR2 SMNVEV (reference sequence). The CDR3 covers 15 residues.

The V call is TRBV11-3, the J call TRBJ2-2; TRBD1 might be the D (6 bases). Trimming shortened V by 0 bases and J by 7 bases, and 9 bases separated the two germline ends. The germline V gene encodes CDR1 SGHNT and CDR2 YENEEA. The CDR3 sequence is 14 residues long. The DNA for the CDR3 is TGTGCCAGCAGCTTAGATGCAGGGGTCGGGGAGCTGTTTTTT. Its translation: CASSLDAGVGELFF.

This clonotype was counted a few times. The rearrangement links TRBV3-1 to TRBJ2-3; 11 bases agree with TRBD2. The CDR3 has 15 amino acids. Germline assignment: CDR1 LGHDT and CDR2 YNNKEL (reference sequence). With V trimmed by 0 bases and J by 5 bases, 1 base remained unmatched. CDR3 coding DNA: TGTGCCAGCAGCCAAGACGGGACTAGCGGAGATACGCAGTATTTT. It yields the protein CASSQDGTSGDTQYF.